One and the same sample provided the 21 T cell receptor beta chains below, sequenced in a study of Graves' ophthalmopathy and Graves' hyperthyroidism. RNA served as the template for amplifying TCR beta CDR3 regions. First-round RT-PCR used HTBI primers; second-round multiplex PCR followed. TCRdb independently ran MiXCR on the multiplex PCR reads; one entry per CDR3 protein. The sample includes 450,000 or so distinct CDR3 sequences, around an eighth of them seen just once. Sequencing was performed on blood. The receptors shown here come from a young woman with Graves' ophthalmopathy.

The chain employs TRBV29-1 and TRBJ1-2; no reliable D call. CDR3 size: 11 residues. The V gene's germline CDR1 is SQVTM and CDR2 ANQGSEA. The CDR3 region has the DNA TGCACCGCCGGGCACGACTATGGCTACACCTTC. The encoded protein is CTAGHDYGYTF. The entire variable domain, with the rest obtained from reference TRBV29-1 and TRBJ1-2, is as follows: SAVISQKPSRDICQRGTSLTIQCQVDSQVTMMFWYRQQPGQSLTLIATANQGSEATYESGFVIDKFPISRPNLTFSTLTVSNMSPEDSSIYLCTAGHDYGYTFGSGTRLTVV.

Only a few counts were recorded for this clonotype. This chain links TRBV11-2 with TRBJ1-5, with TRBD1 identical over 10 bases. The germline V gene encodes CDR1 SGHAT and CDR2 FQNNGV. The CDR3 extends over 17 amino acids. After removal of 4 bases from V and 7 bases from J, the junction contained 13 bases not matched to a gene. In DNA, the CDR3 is TGTGCCAGCAGCTCCCGAGGGGACAGGGGAAAGGGGCAGCCCCAGCATTTT. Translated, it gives CASSSRGDRGKGQPQHF.

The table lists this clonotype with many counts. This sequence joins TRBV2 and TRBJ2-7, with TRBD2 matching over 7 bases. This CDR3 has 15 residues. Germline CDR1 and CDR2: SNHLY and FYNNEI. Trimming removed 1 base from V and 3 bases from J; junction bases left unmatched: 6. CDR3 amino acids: CASSEGGLVGYEQYF. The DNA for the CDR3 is TGTGCCAGCAGTGAAGGTGGACTAGTGGGCTACGAGCAGTACTTC. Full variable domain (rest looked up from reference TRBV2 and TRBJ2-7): EPEVTQTPSHQVTQMGQEVILRCVPISNHLYFYWYRQILGQKVEFLVSFYNNEISEKSEIFDDQFSVERPDGSNFTLKIRSTKLEDSAMYFCASSEGGLVGYEQYFGPGTRLTVT.

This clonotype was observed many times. Written as DNA, the CDR3 is TGTGCCAGCAGCTTACTCACAATCGCTGGCTACACCTTC. This translates into CASSLLTIAGYTF. This chain connects TRBV13 to TRBJ1-2; no reliable D call. Germline V gene lookup returns CDR1 PRHDT and CDR2 FYEKMQ (reference sequence). This CDR3 comprises 13 residues. V lost 2 bases and J lost 7, with 11 bases in between.

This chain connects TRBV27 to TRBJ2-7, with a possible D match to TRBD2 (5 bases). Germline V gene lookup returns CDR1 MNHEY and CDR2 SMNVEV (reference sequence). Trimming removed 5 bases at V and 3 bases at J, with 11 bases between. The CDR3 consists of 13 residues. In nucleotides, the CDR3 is TGTGCCAGCAGTCCCAAGGGAGTCTACGAGCAGTACTTC. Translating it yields CASSPKGVYEQYF.

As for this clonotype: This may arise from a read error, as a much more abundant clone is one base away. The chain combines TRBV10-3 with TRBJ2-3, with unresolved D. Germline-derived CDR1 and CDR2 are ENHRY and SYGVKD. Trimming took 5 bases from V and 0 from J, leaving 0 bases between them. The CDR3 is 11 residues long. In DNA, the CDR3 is TGTGCCATCAGTAGCACAGATACGCAGTATTTT. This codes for CAISSTDTQYF.

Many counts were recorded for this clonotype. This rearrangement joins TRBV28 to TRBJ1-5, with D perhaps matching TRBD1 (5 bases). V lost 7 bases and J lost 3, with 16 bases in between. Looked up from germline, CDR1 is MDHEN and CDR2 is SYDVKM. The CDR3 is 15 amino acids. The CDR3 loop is CASISITGLNQPQHF. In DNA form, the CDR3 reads TGTGCCAGCATTTCTATCACGGGGCTCAATCAGCCCCAGCATTTT.

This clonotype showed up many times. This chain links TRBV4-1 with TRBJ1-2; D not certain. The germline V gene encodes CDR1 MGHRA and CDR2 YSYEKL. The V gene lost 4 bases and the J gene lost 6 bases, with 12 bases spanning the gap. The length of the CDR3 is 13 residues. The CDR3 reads CASSPPGPNGYTF. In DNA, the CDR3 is TGCGCCAGCAGCCCGCCCGGACCCAATGGCTACACCTTC.

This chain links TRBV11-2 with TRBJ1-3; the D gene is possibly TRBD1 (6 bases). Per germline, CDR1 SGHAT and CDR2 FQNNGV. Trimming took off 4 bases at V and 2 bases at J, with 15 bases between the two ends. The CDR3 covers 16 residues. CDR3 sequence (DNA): TGTGCCAGCAGCTCTCTAGGAACAGGGCCTGGAAACACCATATATTTT. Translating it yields CASSSLGTGPGNTIYF.

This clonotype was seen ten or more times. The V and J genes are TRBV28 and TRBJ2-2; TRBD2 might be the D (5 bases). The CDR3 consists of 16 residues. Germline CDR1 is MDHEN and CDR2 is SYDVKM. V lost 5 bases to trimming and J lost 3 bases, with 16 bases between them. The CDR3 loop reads CASSIDKGADTGELFF. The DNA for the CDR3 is TGTGCCAGCAGTATAGACAAGGGAGCCGACACCGGGGAGCTGTTTTTT.

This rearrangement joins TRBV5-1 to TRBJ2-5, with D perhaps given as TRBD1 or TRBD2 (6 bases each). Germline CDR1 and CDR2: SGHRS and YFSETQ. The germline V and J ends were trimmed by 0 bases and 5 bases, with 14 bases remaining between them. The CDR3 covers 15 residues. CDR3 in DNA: TGCGCCAGCAGCTTGGGAGGGGGGACGACGGAGACCCAGTACTTC. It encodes CASSLGGGTTETQYF.

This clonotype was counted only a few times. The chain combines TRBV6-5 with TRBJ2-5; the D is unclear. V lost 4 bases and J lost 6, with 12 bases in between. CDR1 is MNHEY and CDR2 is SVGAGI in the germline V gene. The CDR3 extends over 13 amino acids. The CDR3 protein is CASSFGVGKTQYF. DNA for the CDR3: TGTGCCAGCAGTTTTGGGGTGGGGAAGACCCAGTACTTC.

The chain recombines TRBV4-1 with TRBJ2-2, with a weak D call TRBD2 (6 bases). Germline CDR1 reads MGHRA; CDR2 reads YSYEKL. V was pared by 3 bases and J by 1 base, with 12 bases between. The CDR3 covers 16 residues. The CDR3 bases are TGCGCCAGCAGCCACGGGCTAGCGATGAACACCGGGGAGCTGTTTTTT. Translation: CASSHGLAMNTGELFF.

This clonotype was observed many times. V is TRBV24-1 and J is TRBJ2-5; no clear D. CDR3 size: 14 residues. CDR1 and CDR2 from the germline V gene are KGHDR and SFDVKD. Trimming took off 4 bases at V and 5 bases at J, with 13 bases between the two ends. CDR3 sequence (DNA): TGTGCCACCAGTGAGACGGGCGCGTGGGAGACCCAGTACTTC. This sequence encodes CATSETGAWETQYF.

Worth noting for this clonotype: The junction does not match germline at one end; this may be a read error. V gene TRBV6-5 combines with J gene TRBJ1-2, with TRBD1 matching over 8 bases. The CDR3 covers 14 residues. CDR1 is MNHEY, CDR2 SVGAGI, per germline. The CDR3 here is CARSYRTGLYGYTF. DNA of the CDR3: TGTGCCCGCAGTTATAGGACAGGGCTCTATGGCTACACCTTC.

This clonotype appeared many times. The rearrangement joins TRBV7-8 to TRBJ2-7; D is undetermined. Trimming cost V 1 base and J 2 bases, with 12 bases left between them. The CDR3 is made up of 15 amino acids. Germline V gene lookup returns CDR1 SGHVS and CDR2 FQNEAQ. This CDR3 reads CASSLGFQQTYEQYF. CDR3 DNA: TGTGCCAGCAGCTTAGGATTCCAGCAAACCTACGAGCAGTACTTC.

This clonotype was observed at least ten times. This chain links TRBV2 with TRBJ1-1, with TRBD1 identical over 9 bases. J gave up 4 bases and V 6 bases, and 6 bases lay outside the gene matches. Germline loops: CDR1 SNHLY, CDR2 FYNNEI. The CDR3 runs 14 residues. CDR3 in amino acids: CASREHRGPTEAFF. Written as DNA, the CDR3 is TGTGCCAGCAGGGAACACAGGGGGCCCACTGAAGCTTTCTTT.

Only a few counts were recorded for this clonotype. This CDR3 reads CASSIVLTGDTDYGYTF. The CDR3 bases are TGTGCCAGTAGTATAGTTTTGACGGGGGACACGGACTATGGCTACACCTTC. The chain links TRBV19 to TRBJ1-2; possible D gene TRBD1, 6 bases. The germline V gene has CDR1 LNHDA and CDR2 SQIVND (reference sequence). The V and J ends lost 1 base and 3 bases respectively, with 18 bases between them. The CDR3 has 17 residues.

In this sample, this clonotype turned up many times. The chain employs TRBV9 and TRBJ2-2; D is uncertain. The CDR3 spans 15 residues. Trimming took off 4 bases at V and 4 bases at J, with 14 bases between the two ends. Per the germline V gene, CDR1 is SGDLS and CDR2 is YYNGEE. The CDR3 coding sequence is TGTGCCAGCAGCCCCACGACCGGAGTCACCGGGGAGCTGTTTTTT. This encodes CASSPTTGVTGELFF.

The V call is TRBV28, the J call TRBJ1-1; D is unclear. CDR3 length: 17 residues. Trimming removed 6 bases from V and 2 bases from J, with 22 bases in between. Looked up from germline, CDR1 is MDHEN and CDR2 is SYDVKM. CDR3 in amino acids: CASRFSGMVTRNTEAFF. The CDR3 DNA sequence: TGTGCCAGCAGGTTCTCGGGTATGGTCACACGAAACACTGAAGCTTTCTTT.

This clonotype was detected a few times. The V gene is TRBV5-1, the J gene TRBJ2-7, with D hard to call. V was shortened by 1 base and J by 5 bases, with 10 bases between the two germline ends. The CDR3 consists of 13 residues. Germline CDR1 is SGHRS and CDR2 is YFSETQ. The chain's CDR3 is CASSLWQIDEQYF. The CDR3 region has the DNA TGCGCCAGCAGCTTGTGGCAGATCGACGAGCAGTACTTC. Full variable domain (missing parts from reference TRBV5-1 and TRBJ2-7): KAGVTQTPRYLIKTRGQQVTLSCSPISGHRSVSWYQQTPGQGLQFLFEYFSETQRNKGNFPGRFSGRQFSNSRSEMNVSTLELGDSALYLCASSLWQIDEQYFGPGTRLTVT.